This TCR beta chain derives from a study of response to subunit inactivated influenza vaccine. General observations from the study: The authors offered the suggestion that each seasonal influenza vaccination recruits few new T cells.

MiXCR was run by TCRdb on the RT-PCR reads, yielding one entry per CDR3 protein. The sample lists 200,000 to 300,000 distinct CDR3 sequences, more than 10% occurring once. A word on this clonotype: Antigen: not known.

V was pared by 11 bases and J by 4 bases, with 29 bases between. CDR3 length: 17 amino acids. The receptor was isolated from a man aged 50 to 59 who received an inactivated influenza vaccine. The genes are TRBV12-3 or TRBV12-4 and TRBJ1-1; D perhaps matches TRBD1 (6 bases). The sequenced sample was non-naive T cells sorted from PBMCs, obtained less than 15 days before vaccination. The CDR3 protein is CAFCFNLGGPVGTEAFF. Written as DNA, the CDR3 is TGTGCCTTCTGTTTCAATCTCGGGGGGCCGGTGGGCACTGAAGCTTTCTTT.